The TCR beta chain under discussion was sequenced for a study of blood T cell repertoires in COVID-19. Per the original data handling: Reference gene primers were amplified, and this amplification served to estimate nucleated cell counts. Method: immunoSEQ multiplex PCR; TCRdb's copy keeps in-frame clones and lacks some. Clone size and V and J calls were adopted from that table, with D and trimming inferred from the DNA. The sample includes about 110,000 clones, around 83% of them seen just once. There are 12 residues in the CDR3. The germline gives CDR1 KGHSH, CDR2 LQKENI. This clone was picked up a small number of times. One end of the junction varies from germline; a read error may be responsible.

V and J are TRBV18 and TRBJ1-4; the D gene is possibly TRBD1 (6 bases). The clonotype comes from a woman of 80 years or more with active or convalescent COVID-19. The sample was peripheral blood. CDR3 sequence: CASSPTGHHLLF. The CDR3 DNA is TGTGCCAGCTCACCAACGGGACACCATTTACTTTTT.